This TCR beta chain was profiled in a study of T cell repertoires in cytomegalovirus infection. Trimming took off 8 bases at V and 2 bases at J, with 13 bases between the two ends. Germline V gives CDR1 SGHNT, CDR2 YENEEA. This CDR3 region has 14 residues. In the case of this clonotype: The antigen remains unidentified.

TCRdb independently ran MiXCR on the reads; one entry per CDR3 protein. Among 650,000 to 900,000 distinct CDR3 sequences listed, around a third were seen once. This specimen was cultured CD8+ T cells from PBMCs, taken from culture after CMV antigen stimulation. V and J are TRBV11-3 and TRBJ1-5; no clear D gene. The TCR originated in a human donor in good health (CMV status not recorded). Some clones in this sample may be carry-over from other donors' samples. In DNA, the CDR3 is TGTGCCAGCGAGAGGAAAACCTGCAATCAGCCCCAGCATTTT. It encodes CASERKTCNQPQHF.